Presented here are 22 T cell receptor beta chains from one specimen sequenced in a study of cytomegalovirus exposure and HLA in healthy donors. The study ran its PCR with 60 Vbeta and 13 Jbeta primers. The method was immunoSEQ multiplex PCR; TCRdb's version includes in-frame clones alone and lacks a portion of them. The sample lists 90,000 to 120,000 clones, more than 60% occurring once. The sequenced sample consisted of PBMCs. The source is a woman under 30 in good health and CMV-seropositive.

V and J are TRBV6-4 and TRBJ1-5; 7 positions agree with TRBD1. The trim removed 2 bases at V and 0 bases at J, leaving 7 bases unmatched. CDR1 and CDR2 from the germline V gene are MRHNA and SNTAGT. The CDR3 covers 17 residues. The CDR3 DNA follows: TGTGCCAGCAGTGACAGGGGGCCCTCCTATAGCAATCAGCCCCAGCATTTT. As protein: CASSDRGPSYSNQPQHF.

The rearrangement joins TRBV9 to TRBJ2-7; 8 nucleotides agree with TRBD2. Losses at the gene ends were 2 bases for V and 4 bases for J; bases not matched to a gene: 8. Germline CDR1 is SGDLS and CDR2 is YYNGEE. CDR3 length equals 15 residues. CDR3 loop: CASSVEAGAGYEQYF. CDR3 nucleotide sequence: TGTGCCAGCAGCGTCGAAGCGGGAGCGGGATACGAGCAGTACTTC.

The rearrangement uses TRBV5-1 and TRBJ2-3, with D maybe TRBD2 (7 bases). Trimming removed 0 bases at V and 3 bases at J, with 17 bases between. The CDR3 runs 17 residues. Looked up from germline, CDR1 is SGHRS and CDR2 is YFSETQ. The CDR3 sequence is CASSLVPRGADTDTQYF. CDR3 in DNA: TGCGCCAGCAGCTTGGTCCCCCGGGGGGCAGATACAGATACGCAGTATTTT. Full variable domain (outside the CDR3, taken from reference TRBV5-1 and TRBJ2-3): KAGVTQTPRYLIKTRGQQVTLSCSPISGHRSVSWYQQTPGQGLQFLFEYFSETQRNKGNFPGRFSGRQFSNSRSEMNVSTLELGDSALYLCASSLVPRGADTDTQYFGPGTRLTVL.

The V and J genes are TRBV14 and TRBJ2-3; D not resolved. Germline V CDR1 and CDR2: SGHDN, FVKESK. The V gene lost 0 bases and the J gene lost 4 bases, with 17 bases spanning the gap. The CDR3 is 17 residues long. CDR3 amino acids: CASSQDGRPPYPDTQYF. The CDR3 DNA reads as TGTGCCAGCAGCCAAGATGGCAGGCCACCTTACCCAGATACGCAGTATTTT.

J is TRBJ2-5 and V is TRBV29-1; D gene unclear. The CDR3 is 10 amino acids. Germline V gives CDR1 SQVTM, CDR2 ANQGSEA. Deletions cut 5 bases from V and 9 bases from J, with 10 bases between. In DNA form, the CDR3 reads TGCAGCGTTTCGGGTGAGGCCCAGTACTTC. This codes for CSVSGEAQYF.

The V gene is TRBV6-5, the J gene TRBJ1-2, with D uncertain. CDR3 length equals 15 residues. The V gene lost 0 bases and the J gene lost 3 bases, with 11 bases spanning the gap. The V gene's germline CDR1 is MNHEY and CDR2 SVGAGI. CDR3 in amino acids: CASSYSTGSHYGYTF. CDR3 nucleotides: TGTGCCAGCAGTTACTCGACGGGGAGCCACTATGGCTACACCTTC.

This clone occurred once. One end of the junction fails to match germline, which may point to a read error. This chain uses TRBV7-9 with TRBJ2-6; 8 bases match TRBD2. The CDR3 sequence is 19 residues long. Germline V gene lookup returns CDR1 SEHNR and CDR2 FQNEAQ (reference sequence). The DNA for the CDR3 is TGTTCCAGCAGTCCATTTTCCGGGACTAGGAGTTCTGGGGCCAACGTCCTGACTTTC. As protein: CSSSPFSGTRSSGANVLTF.

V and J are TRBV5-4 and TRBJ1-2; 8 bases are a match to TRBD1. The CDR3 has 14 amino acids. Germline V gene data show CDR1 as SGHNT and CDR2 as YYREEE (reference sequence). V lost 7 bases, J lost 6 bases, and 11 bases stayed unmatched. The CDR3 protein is CASADRAVEDGYTF. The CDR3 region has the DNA TGTGCCAGCGCGGACAGGGCCGTCGAGGATGGCTACACCTTC.

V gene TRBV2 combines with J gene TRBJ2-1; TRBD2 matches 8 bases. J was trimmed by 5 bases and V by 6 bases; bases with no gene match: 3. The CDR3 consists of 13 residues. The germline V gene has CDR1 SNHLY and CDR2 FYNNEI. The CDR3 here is CASRTGGDNEQFF. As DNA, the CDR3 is TGTGCCAGCAGAACGGGAGGGGACAATGAGCAGTTCTTC. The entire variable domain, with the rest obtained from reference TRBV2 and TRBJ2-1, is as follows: EPEVTQTPSHQVTQMGQEVILRCVPISNHLYFYWYRQILGQKVEFLVSFYNNEISEKSEIFDDQFSVERPDGSNFTLKIRSTKLEDSAMYFCASRTGGDNEQFFGPGTRLTVL.

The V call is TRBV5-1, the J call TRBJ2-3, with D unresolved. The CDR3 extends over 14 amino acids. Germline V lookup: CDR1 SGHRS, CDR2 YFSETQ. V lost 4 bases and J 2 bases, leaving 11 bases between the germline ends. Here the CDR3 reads CASSRSGYTDTQYF. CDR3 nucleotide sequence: TGCGCCAGCAGCCGCTCCGGGTACACAGATACGCAGTATTTT.

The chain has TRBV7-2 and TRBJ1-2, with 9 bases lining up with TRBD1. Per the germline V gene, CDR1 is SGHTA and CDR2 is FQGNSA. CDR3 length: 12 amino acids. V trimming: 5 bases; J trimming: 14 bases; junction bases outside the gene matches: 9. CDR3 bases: TGTGCCAGCAGCGTTTACAGGGGGCCGGGGACCTTC. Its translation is CASSVYRGPGTF.

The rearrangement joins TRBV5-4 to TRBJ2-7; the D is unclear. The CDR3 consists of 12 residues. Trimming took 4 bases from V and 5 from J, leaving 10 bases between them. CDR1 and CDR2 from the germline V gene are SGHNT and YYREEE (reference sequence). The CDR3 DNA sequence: TGTGCCAGCAGCACCCTAGACGACGAGCAGTACTTC. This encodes CASSTLDDEQYF.

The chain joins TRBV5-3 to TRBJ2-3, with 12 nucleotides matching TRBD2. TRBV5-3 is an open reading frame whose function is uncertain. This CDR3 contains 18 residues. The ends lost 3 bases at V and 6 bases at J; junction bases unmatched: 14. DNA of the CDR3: TGTGCCAGAAGCTGGCGGCCGACACGACTAGCGGGAGACGATACGCAGTATTTT. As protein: CARSWRPTRLAGDDTQYF.

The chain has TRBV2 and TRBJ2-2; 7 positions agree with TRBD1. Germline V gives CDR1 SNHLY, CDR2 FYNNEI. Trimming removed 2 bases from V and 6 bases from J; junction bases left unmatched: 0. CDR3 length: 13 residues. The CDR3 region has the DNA TGTGCCAGCAGTGAACAGGGGGCCGGGGAGCTGTTTTTT. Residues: CASSEQGAGELFF.

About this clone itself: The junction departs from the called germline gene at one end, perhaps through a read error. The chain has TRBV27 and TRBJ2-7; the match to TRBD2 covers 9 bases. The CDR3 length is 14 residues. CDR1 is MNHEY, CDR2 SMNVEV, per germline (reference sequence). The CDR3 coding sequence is TGTGCCGGCAGGGGACTAGCACCCCCCTACGAGCAGTACTTC. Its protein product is CAGRGLAPPYEQYF.

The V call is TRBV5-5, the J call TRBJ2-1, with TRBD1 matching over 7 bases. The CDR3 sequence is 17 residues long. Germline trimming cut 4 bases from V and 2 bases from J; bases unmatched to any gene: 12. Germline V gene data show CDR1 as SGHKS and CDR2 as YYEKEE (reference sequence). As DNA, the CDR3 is TGTGCCAGCAGCCCACTCGGACAGGCCAGTCCCTACAATGAGCAGTTCTTC. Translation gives CASSPLGQASPYNEQFF.

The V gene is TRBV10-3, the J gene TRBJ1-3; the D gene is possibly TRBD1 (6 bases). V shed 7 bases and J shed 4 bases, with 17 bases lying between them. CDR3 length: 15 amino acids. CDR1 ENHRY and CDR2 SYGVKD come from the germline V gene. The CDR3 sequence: CAITSGETGGNTIYF. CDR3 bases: TGTGCCATCACCTCAGGGGAGACGGGAGGAAACACCATATATTTT.

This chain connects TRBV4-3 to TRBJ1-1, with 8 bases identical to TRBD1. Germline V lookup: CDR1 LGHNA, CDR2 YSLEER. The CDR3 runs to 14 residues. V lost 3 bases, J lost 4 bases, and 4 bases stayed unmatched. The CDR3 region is CASSHQGAPTEAFF. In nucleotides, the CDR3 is TGCGCCAGCAGCCATCAGGGGGCGCCCACTGAAGCTTTCTTT.

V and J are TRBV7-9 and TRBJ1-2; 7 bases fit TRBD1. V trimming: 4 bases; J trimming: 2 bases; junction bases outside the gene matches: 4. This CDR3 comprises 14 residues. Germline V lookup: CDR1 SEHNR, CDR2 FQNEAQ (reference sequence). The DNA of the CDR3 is TGTGCCAGCAGCTCGATGACAGGGAACTATGGCTACACCTTC. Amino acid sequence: CASSSMTGNYGYTF. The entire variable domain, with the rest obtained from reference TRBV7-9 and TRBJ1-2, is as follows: DTGVSQNPRHKITKRGQNVTFRCDPISEHNRLYWYRQTLGQGPEFLTYFQNEAQLEKSRLLSDRFSAERPKGSFSTLEIQRTEQGDSAMYLCASSSMTGNYGYTFGSGTRLTVV.

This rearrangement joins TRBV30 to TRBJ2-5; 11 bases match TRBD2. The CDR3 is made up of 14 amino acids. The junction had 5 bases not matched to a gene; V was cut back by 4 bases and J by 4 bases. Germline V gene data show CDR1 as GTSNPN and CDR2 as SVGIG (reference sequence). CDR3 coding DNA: TGTGCCTGGAAACTAGCGGGAGAGGTAGAGACCCAGTACTTC. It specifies CAWKLAGEVETQYF.

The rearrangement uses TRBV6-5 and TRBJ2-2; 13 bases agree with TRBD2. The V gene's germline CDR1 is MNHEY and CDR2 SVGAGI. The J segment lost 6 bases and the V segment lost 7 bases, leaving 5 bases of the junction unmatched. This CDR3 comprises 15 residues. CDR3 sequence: CASIPLAGGAGELFF. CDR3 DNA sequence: TGTGCCAGCATTCCACTAGCGGGAGGGGCCGGGGAGCTGTTTTTT.

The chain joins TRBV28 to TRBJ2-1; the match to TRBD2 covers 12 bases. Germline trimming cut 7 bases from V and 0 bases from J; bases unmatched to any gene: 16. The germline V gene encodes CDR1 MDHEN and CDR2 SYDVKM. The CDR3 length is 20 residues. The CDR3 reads CASNSIGLAGGGISYNEQFF. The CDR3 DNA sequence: TGTGCCAGCAACTCTATTGGGCTAGCGGGAGGGGGGATCTCCTACAATGAGCAGTTCTTC.